The TCR beta chain described here comes from a study of T-cell memory formation after mild COVID-19. Study context: Largely, TCR clusters stayed within a single donor. General study findings and limits: The CD4+ clones that contracted clustered mainly within CM and EM, and the CD8+ clones concentrated in EMRA.

The 5'RACE method, run with constant-segment primers, produced TCR alpha and TCR beta cDNA libraries (carrying sample barcodes and UMIs). TCRdb fed the 5' RACE reads into MiXCR, producing one record per CDR3 protein. The profile shows hundreds of thousands of distinct CDR3 sequences, about an eighth of them singletons. To note about this clonotype: Antigen specificity is unknown.

With 3 bases clipped from V and 4 bases from J, the junction kept 10 bases outside the gene matches. The CDR3 extends over 18 amino acids. Germline CDR1 is SGHVS and CDR2 is FQNEAQ. The receptor's source is a man between 18 and 35 years old who had mild COVID-19 (a few samples of this study predate the infection). Cell type and time point are not known. This rearrangement joins TRBV7-8 to TRBJ2-6; 9 nucleotides line up with TRBD1. The specimen sequenced was PBMCs or a T cell subset sorted from them (not recorded which). The CDR3 here is CASSLVGGTGIGANVLTF. In DNA form, the CDR3 reads TGTGCCAGCAGCTTGGTGGGCGGGACAGGGATCGGGGCCAACGTCCTGACTTTC.